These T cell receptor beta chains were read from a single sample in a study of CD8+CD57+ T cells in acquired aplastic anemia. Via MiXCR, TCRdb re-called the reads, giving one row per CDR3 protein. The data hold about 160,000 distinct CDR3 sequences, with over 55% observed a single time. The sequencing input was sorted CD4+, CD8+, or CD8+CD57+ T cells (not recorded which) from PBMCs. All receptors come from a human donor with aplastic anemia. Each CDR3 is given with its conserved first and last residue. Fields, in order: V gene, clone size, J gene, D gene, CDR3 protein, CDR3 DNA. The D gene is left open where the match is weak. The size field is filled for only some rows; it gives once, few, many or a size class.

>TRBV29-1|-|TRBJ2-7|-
CSVEGGSANEQYF
TGCAGCGTTGAAGGCGGCAGCGCCAACGAGCAGTACTTC
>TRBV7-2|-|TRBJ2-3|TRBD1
CASSGTGAATDTQYF
TGTGCCAGCAGCGGAACAGGGGCCGCTACAGATACGCAGTATTTT
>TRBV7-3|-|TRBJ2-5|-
CASSLTPSPQQGTQYF
TGTGCCAGCAGCTTAACACCTAGTCCCCAACAGGGGACCCAGTACTTC
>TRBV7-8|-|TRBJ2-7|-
CASSPVTGRGFYEQYF
TGTGCCAGCAGCCCCGTTACGGGCAGGGGATTCTACGAGCAGTACTTC
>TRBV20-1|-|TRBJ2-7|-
CSARETSSYEQYF
TGCAGTGCTAGAGAGACCAGCTCCTACGAGCAGTACTTC
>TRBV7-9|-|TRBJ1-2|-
CASSHPRTYGYTF
TGTGCCAGCAGCCATCCACGGACGTATGGCTACACCTTC
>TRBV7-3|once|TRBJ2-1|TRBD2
CASSGLAGNEQFF
TGTGCCAGCTCGGGACTAGCGGGCAATGAGCAGTTCTTC
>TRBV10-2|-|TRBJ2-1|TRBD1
CASSQAGTGGRNEQFF
TGTGCCAGCAGCCAAGCCGGGACAGGGGGGAGAAATGAGCAGTTCTTC
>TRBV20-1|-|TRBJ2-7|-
CSARETGPYEQYF
TGCAGTGCTAGGGAGACCGGGCCCTACGAGCAGTACTTC
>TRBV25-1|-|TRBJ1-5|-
CASSGLCWEGQPQHF
TGTGCCAGCAGTGGTCTATGTTGGGAGGGTCAGCCCCAGCATTTT
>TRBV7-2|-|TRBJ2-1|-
CASSLGGFSEQFF
TGTGCCAGCAGCCTAGGCGGATTCTCTGAGCAGTTCTTC
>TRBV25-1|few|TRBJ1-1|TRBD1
CASRATGTNTEAFF
TGTGCCAGCAGAGCGACAGGGACGAACACTGAAGCTTTCTTT
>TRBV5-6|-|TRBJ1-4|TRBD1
CASSLSGQRNEKLFF
TGTGCCAGCAGCCTGTCGGGACAGCGGAATGAAAAACTGTTTTTT
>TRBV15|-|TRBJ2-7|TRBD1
CATSPGQGPYEQYF
TGTGCCACCAGTCCCGGACAGGGCCCTTACGAGCAGTACTTC
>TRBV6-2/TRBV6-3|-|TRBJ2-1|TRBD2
CAITSGESSYNEQFF
TGTGCCATCACTAGCGGGGAAAGCTCCTACAATGAGCAGTTCTTC
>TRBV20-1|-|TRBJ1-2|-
CSAPDRNYGYTF
TGCAGTGCTCCTGACAGGAACTATGGCTACACCTTC
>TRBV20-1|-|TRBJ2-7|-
CSAQPLGVPYEQYF
TGCAGTGCTCAGCCCCTCGGGGTCCCCTACGAGCAGTACTTC
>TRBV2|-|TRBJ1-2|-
CASSQGEGLGGYTF
TGTGCCAGCAGTCAGGGAGAAGGCTTGGGTGGCTACACCTTC